This T cell receptor (beta chain) came from a study of molecular identifiers for immune sequencing clone quantification. Study-level points and caveats: Clones above 20 RNA copies contained over 98% of effector molecules and under 1% of naive molecules.

Libraries of naive CD8 T cells were made from about 21,000 to 970,000 sorted cells. They used 10%, 30% or 50% RNA. Sorting defined naive CD8 T cells as CD8+CD4-CCR7+CD45RA+. As previously described, bulk TCR libraries were made using listed TCR primers. TCRdb recomputed calls from the PCR reads with MiXCR, one row per CDR3 protein. The sample records approximately 630,000 distinct CDR3 sequences, roughly 25% being singletons. This clonotype was seen more than once but under ten times. Its antigen is currently unknown. V was clipped by 0 bases and J by 4 bases, with 12 bases between them. CDR1 is LNHNV and CDR2 is YYDKDF in the germline V gene (reference sequence). This CDR3 has 15 amino acids.

The receptor was isolated from a human donor in good health. Some libraries in this study had Jurkat cell RNA spiked in. V usage is TRBV15 and J usage is TRBJ1-2; D possibly corresponds to TRBD1 (5 bases). Source material: naive CD8+ T cells from blood, with Jurkat cell RNA spiked in. Subset here: FACS-sorted CD8+CD4-CCR7+CD45RA+ naive T cells. CDR3 in DNA: TGTGCCACCAGCAGAGATCAGGGTCTGGGCTATGGCTACACCTTC. Encoded protein: CATSRDQGLGYGYTF.